The entry below gives a single T cell receptor beta chain sequence along with its context. This sample was taken from a study of blood T cell repertoires in COVID-19. Overall study: The samples span acute and convalescent COVID-19 from the United States, Italy and Spain. PBMCs, B-cell-depleted T cells, or T cells were the source of the cDNA or gDNA that made up the material.

Data came from immunoSEQ multiplex PCR; TCRdb stores just in-frame clones and leaves some out. The sample lists some 260,000 clones; 80% to 90% were seen once. CDR3 length: 19 residues. Germline lookup yields CDR1 WSHSY and CDR2 SAAADI. The J segment lost 1 base and the V segment lost 1 base, leaving 11 bases of the junction unmatched. Seattle researchers signed up patients amid active infection and tracked them longitudinally. The sequenced sample was peripheral blood. The clonotype originates from a woman in her sixties or seventies with COVID-19, enrolled during active disease. The chain is built from TRBV10-2 and TRBJ2-3; 10 bases match TRBD2. The DNA of the CDR3 is TGCGCCAGCAGTGAGTTCCCGGGACTAGCGCTACTACGCACAGATACGCAGTATTTT. Encoded protein: CASSEFPGLALLRTDTQYF.